These T cell receptor beta chains were read from a single sample in a study of T cell changes during pregnancy in multiple sclerosis. Measured with immunoSEQ multiplex PCR; TCRdb has only the in-frame clones, and not every one. The sample lists 13,000 to 15,000 clones, about 86% occurring once. The source was CD8+ T cells from peripheral blood mononuclear cells, collected in the first trimester of pregnancy. The origin of the receptors is a female donor with multiple sclerosis, enrolled in a pregnancy study. The CDR3 runs from the conserved cysteine through the conserved F or W. Fields, in order: J gene, V gene, clone size, D gene, CDR3 protein, CDR3 DNA. A D gene is named only where the DNA matches it firmly. Clone size, where shown, is once, few, many, or a class for clones that have expanded.

TRBJ1-6 | TRBV27 | NA | TRBD1 | CASRSFSRGLLHF | TGTGCCAGCAGATCTTTCTCGAGGGGGCTCCTCCACTTT
TRBJ1-2 | TRBV4-1 | NA | NA | CASSQVVANGYTF | TGCGCCAGCAGCCAAGTGGTAGCAAATGGCTACACCTTC
TRBJ2-1 | TRBV19 | NA | TRBD1 | CASSITGTGGNEQFF | TGTGCCAGTAGTATTACCGGGACAGGGGGGAATGAGCAGTTCTTC
TRBJ2-7 | TRBV18 | NA | TRBD1 | CASSPGRGIYEQYF | TGTGCCAGCTCACCGGGCAGGGGGATCTACGAGCAGTACTTC
TRBJ1-1 | TRBV6-6 | few | NA | CASRTLGAITEAFF | TGTGCCAGCAGGACTCTAGGGGCGATTACTGAAGCTTTCTTT
TRBJ2-3 | TRBV13 | NA | NA | CASSLEGGQINTDTQYF | TGTGCCAGCAGCTTAGAGGGGGGACAGATAAACACAGATACGCAGTATTTT
TRBJ1-4 | TRBV5-5 | NA | NA | CASSGPGEGYEKLFF | TGTGCCAGCAGCGGTCCAGGGGAAGGTTATGAAAAACTGTTTTTT
TRBJ2-5 | TRBV7-9 | NA | TRBD2 | CASSEGGRETQYF | TGTGCCAGCAGCGAGGGAGGGAGAGAGACCCAGTACTTC
TRBJ2-2 | TRBV11-2 | NA | TRBD2 | CASSSRLAGFRNTGELFF | TGTGCCAGCAGCTCCCGGCTAGCGGGGTTCCGGAACACCGGGGAGCTGTTTTTT
TRBJ2-1 | TRBV5-8 | NA | TRBD2 | CASSYARMGLAGSPQFF | TGTGCCAGCAGCTACGCCCGGATGGGGCTAGCGGGATCCCCTCAGTTCTTC
TRBJ1-1 | TRBV7-8 | NA | NA | CASSLRELGRTEAFF | TGTGCCAGCAGCTTAAGGGAGCTGGGTCGGACTGAAGCTTTCTTT
TRBJ2-7 | TRBV28 | few | TRBD1 | CASSFTVGQGSWEQYF | TGTGCCAGCAGTTTCACAGTGGGACAGGGAAGTTGGGAGCAGTACTTC
TRBJ1-5 | TRBV19 | NA | NA | CASSIQPSGNQPQHF | TGTGCCAGTAGTATACAACCTAGCGGGAATCAGCCCCAGCATTTT
TRBJ2-5 | TRBV5-6 | NA | TRBD2 | CASSLAPGGETQYF | TGTGCCAGCAGCTTGGCCCCGGGGGGAGAGACCCAGTACTTC
TRBJ2-5 | TRBV6-5 | NA | NA | CASSYSSGYQETQYF | TGTGCCAGCAGTTACTCTTCAGGGTACCAAGAGACCCAGTACTTC
TRBJ1-2 | TRBV4-1 | NA | NA | CASSQAGFYGYTF | TGCGCCAGCAGCCAAGCAGGGTTTTATGGCTACACCTTC
TRBJ2-1 | TRBV9 | NA | TRBD1 | CASSVAGTGGYNEQFF | TGTGCCAGCAGCGTAGCTGGGACAGGGGGCTACAATGAGCAGTTCTTC
TRBJ1-5 | TRBV6-5 | NA | TRBD1 | CASSYRQGNQPQHF | TGTGCCAGCAGTTACAGACAGGGTAATCAGCCCCAGCATTTT
TRBJ2-3 | TRBV7-2 | NA | NA | CASSPPGLGTQYF | TGTGCCAGCAGCCCCCCCGGACTCGGTACGCAGTATTTT
TRBJ2-4 | TRBV7-2 | NA | NA | CASSLVYPKNIQYF | TGTGCCAGCAGCTTGGTCTACCCCAAAAACATTCAGTACTTC
TRBJ2-3 | TRBV10-3 | NA | NA | CAISPSQGWRTADTQYF | TGTGCCATCAGTCCCTCCCAAGGTTGGAGGACCGCAGATACGCAGTATTTT
TRBJ2-3 | TRBV9 | once | NA | CASSVGGRRTDTQYF | TGTGCCAGCAGCGTAGGGGGGCGCCGCACAGATACGCAGTATTTT